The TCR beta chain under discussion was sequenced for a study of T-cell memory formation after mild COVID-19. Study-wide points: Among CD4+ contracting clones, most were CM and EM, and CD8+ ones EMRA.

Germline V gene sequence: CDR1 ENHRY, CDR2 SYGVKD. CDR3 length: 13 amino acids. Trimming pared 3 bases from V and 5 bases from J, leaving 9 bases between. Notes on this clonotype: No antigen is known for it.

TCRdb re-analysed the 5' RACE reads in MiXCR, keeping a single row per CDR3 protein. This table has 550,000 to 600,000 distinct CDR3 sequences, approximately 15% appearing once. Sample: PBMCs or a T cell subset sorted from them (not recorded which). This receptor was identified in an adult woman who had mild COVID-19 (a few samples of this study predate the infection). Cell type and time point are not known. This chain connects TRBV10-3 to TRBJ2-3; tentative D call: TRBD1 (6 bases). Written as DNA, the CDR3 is TGTGCCATCAGTGAATACAGGGAAGATACGCAGTATTTT. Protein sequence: CAISEYREDTQYF.